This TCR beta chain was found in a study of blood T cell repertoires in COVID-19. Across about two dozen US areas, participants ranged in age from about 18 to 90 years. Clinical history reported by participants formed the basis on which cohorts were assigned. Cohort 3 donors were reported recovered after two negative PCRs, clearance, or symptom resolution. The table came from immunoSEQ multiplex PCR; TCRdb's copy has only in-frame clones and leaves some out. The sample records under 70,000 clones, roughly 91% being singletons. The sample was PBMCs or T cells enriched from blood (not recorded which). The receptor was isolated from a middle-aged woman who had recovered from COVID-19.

The CDR3 sequence is CASSLKRQPRDSPLHF. The CDR3 nucleotides are TGTGCCAGCAGCTTGAAAAGACAGCCTAGGGATTCACCCCTCCACTTT. This chain connects TRBV5-4 to TRBJ1-6; a possible D gene is TRBD1 (5 bases). This CDR3 is 16 amino acids long. The germline gives CDR1 SGHNT, CDR2 YYREEE (reference sequence). The V gene lost 1 base and the J gene lost 8 bases, with 16 bases spanning the gap.